The 2 T cell receptor beta chains below come from one sample, sequenced in a study of T cell responses to AZD1222 COVID-19 vaccine. Sequencing was performed with immunoSEQ multiplex PCR; in TCRdb, only in-frame clones are kept and a portion is missing. This sample has about 120,000 clones; more than 85% occur once, and the top ten carry under 3.5%. The sequenced sample was peripheral blood, obtained on day 0 of AZD1222 vaccination. All receptors derive from an adult in good health.

The V gene is TRBV28, the J gene TRBJ1-3; D is uncertain. Trimming left V 11 bases short and J 10 bases short, with 12 bases between. The CDR3 has 10 amino acids. Germline assignment: CDR1 MDHEN and CDR2 SYDVKM. CDR3 nucleotides: TGTGCCGCTTCCGGGAGGACCATATATTTT. Translating it yields CAASGRTIYF.

The chain couples TRBV6-2 or TRBV6-3 to TRBJ1-2; 9 bases are shared with TRBD1. The CDR3 is 17 residues long. The germline V gene has CDR1 MNHEY and CDR2 SVGEGT. Trimming took 6 bases from V and 2 from J; bases not matched to a gene: 13. Here the CDR3 DNA reads TGTGCCAGCAGCCCTTACCCGGACAGGGGCAACAACTATGGCTACACCTTC. Translated, it gives CASSPYPDRGNNYGYTF.